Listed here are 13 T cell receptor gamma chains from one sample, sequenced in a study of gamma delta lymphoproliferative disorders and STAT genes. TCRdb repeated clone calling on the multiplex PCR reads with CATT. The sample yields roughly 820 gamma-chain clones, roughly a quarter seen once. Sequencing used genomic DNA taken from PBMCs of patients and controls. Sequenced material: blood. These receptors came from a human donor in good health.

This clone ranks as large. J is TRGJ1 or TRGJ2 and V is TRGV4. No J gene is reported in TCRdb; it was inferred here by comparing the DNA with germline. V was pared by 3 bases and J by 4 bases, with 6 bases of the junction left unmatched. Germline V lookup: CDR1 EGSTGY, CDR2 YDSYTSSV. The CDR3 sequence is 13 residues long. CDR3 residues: CATWDPWYYKKLF. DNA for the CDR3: TGTGCCACCTGGGATCCGTGGTATTATAAGAAACTCTTT.

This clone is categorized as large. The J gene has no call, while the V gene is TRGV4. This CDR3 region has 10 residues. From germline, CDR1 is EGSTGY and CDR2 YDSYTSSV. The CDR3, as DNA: TGTGCCACCTGGGATGGGCAAATACTCTTT. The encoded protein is CATWDGQILF.

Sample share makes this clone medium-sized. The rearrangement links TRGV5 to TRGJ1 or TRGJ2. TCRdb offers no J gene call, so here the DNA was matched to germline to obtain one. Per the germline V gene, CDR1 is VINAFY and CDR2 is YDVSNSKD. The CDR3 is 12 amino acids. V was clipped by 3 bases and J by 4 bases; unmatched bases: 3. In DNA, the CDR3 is TGTGCCACCTGGGACCCATATTATAAGAAACTCTTT. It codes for CATWDPYYKKLF.

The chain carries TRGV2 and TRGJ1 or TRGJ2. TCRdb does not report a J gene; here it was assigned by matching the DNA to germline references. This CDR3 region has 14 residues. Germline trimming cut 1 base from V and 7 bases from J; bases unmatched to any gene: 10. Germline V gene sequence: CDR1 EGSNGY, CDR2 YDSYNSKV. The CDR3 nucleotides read TGTGCCACCTGGGACGGCCTCTCCGGATATAAGAAACTCTTT. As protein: CATWDGLSGYKKLF.

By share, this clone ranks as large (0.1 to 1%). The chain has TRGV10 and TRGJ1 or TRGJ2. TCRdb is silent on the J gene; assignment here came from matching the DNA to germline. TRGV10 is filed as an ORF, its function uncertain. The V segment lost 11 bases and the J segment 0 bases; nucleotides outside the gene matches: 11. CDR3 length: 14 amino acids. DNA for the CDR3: TGTGCTGCGGGTCACTACCCGAATTATTATAAGAAACTCTTT. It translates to CAAGHYPNYYKKLF.

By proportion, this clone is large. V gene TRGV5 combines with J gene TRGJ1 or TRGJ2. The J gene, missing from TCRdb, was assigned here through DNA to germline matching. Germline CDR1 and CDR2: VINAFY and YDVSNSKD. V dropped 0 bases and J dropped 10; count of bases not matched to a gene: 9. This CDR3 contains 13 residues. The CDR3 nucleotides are TGTGCCACCTGGGACAGGCACAATTTCAAGAAACTCTTT. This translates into CATWDRHNFKKLF.

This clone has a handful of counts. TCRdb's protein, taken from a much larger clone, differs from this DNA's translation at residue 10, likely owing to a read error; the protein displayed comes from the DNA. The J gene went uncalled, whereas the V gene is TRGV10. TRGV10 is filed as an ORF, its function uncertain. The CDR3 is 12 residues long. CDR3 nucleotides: TGTGCTGCGTGGGACGTTTATTATAAGAACCTCTTT. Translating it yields CAAWDVYYKNLF.

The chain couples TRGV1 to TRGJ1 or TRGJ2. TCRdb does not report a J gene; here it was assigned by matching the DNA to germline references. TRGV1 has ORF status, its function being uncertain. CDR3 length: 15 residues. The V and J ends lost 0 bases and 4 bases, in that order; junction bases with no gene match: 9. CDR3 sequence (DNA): TGTGCCACCTGGGACAGGCTATGGGGCTATTATAAGAAACTCTTT. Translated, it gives CATWDRLWGYYKKLF.

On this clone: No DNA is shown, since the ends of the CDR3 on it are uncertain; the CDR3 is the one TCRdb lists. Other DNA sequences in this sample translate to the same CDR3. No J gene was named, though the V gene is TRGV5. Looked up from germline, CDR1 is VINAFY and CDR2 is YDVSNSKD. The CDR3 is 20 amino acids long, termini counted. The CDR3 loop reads CATWDRPVIIRNSLAVEQHF.

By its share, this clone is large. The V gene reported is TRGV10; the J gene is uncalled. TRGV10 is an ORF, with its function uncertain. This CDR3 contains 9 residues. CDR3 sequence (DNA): TGTGCTGCGTGGGACCGCGGACTCTTT. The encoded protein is CAAWDRGLF.

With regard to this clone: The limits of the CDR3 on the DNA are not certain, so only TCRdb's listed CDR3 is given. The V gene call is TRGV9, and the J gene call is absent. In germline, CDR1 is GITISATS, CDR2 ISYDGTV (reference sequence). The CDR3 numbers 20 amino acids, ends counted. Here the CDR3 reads CALWEVGIIIRNSLAVEQHF.

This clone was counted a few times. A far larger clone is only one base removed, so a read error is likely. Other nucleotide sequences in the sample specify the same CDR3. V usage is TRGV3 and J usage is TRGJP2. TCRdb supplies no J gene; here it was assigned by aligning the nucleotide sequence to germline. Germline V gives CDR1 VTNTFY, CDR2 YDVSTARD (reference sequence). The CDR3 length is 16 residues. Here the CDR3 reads CATWDRRDSSDWIKTF. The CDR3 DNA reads TGCGCCACCTGGGACAGGCGGGATAGTAGTGATTGGATCAAGACGTTT.

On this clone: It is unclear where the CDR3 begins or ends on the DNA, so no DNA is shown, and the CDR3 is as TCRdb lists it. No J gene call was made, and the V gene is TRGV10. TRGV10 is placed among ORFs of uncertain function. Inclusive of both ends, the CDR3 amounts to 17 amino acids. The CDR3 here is CAAWDCIRNSLAVEQHF.